A selection of T cell receptor beta chains follows, all from one sample in a study of shared clonotypes between healthy human individuals. The method was immunoSEQ multiplex PCR; TCRdb's version includes in-frame clones alone and lacks a portion of them. There are around 2,000,000 clones in the sample; about 94% occur only once, and 0.9% to 1.5% lies in the top ten. The sample consisted of naive CD8+ T cells sorted from blood. The source is a man between 18 and 35 years old in good health. Both conserved end residues are part of each CDR3. The D gene is left open where the match is weak. Not all rows give a size; the values are once, few, many and, for expanded clones, a class.

v_gene,abundance,d_gene,j_gene,CDR3aa,CDR3nt
TRBV29-1,.,.,TRBJ1-2,CSVEDFLRGFHGYTF,TGCAGCGTTGAAGATTTCTTACGTGGTTTTCATGGCTACACCTTC
TRBV11-2,.,.,TRBJ1-5,CASSLGSGRAQPQHF,TGTGCCAGCAGCTTAGGTTCAGGGCGGGCGCAGCCCCAGCATTTT
TRBV7-6,few,.,TRBJ2-1,CASSLEGSSYNEQFF,TGTGCCAGCAGCTTAGAGGGGAGCTCCTACAATGAGCAGTTCTTC
TRBV28,.,TRBD2,TRBJ2-1,CASSLSLAGAGEQFF,TGTGCCAGCAGCCTCAGTCTAGCGGGAGCGGGTGAGCAGTTCTTC
TRBV7-9,.,.,TRBJ2-5,CAREGLETQYF,TGTGCCAGGGAGGGGCTGGAGACCCAGTACTTC
TRBV27,.,TRBD2,TRBJ2-2,CASSTSDSAGELFF,TGTGCCAGTTCGACTAGCGACTCGGCCGGGGAGCTGTTTTTT
TRBV29-1,.,TRBD2,TRBJ2-1,CSALIERGINEQFF,TGCAGCGCCCTAATCGAGCGGGGAATTAATGAGCAGTTCTTC
TRBV5-1,.,TRBD1,TRBJ1-6,CARAPDRGVSPLHF,TGCGCCAGAGCCCCTGACAGGGGAGTTTCACCCCTCCACTTT
TRBV20-1,.,.,TRBJ2-1,CSGVWGEQFF,TGCAGTGGAGTCTGGGGTGAGCAGTTCTTC
TRBV7-9,.,TRBD1,TRBJ2-7,CASSLAQGASYEQYF,TGTGCCAGCAGCTTAGCGCAGGGGGCTTCCTACGAGCAGTACTTC
TRBV5-4,.,TRBD2,TRBJ2-7,CASSFGGGPYEQYF,TGTGCCAGCAGCTTCGGGGGGGGCCCCTACGAGCAGTACTTC
TRBV28,.,TRBD1,TRBJ2-4,CASSFLGQADIQYF,TGTGCCAGCAGTTTTCTTGGACAGGCGGACATTCAGTACTTC
TRBV6-1,.,.,TRBJ2-7,CANSLRAGTYEQYF,TGTGCCAACTCCTTACGCGCTGGAACCTACGAGCAGTACTTC